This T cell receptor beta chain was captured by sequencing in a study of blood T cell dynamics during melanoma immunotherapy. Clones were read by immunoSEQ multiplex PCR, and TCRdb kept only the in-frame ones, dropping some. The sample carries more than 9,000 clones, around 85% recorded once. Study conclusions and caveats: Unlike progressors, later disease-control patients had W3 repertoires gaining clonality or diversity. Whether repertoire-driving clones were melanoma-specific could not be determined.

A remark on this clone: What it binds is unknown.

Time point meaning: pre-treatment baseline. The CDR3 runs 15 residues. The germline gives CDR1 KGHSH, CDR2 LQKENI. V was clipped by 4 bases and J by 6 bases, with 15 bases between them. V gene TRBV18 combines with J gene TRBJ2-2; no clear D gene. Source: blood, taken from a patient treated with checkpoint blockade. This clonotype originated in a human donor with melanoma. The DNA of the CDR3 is TGTGCCAGCTCACGCCCTCTTGCTTTGGCCGGGGAGCTGTTTTTT. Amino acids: CASSRPLALAGELFF. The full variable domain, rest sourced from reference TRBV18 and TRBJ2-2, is NAGVMQNPRHLVRRRGQEARLRCSPMKGHSHVYWYRQLPEEGLKFMVYLQKENIIDESGMPKERFSAEFPKEGPSILRIQQVVRGDSAAYFCASSRPLALAGELFFGEGSRLTVL.